This T cell receptor (beta chain) was recorded in a study of blood T cell repertoires in COVID-19 (dated by TCRdb to the early 2020s). Broadly, across the study: Samples covering the acute and convalescent phases of COVID-19 were provided by collaborators in the United States, Italy and Spain. Deeply sampled blood TCRbeta repertoires from subjects exposed to, actively infected with, or recovered from COVID-19 were included in the dataset. Where HLA class I and class II types were available, the types were taken from metadata supplied by the sample provider, not from assay-based typing. Nearly every sample came with metadata listing a de-identified subject ID, COVID-19 status, age in years and sex. Samples were obtained from the ongoing ImmuneRACE study (first 160 participants) and from over a thousand subjects provided by 6 global collaborators. The repertoires were made available in a free public database intended to serve as a resource for research on the immune response to SARS-CoV-2. The material from the prospective study consisted of cDNA or gDNA derived from T cells, B-cell-depleted T cells, or PBMCs. The paper as a whole reports these results and caveats: How much clinical and demographic metadata was included differed by source and by participant, and the metadata was provided uncurated.

Enrolling through a virtual design, the prospective study's participants ranged in age from roughly 18 to 90 years and lived across 24 United States geographic areas. Cohort assignment in the prospective study relied on participant-reported clinical history from a screening survey and a study questionnaire. Recovered participants in ImmuneRACE Cohort 3 were defined by two consecutive negative NP/OP PCR tests, clearance by a healthcare professional, or resolution of symptoms. Mobile phlebotomists in the prospective study collected whole blood, serum and a nasopharyngeal or oropharyngeal swab from every participant. Participants in the prospective study had the option to provide additional blood draws and questionnaires over an approximately 2-month period. Prospective study blood samples were shipped either frozen or at room temperature before DNA extraction. For this clone: The antigen this receptor binds is unknown. No qualities accompany the bases; no much larger clone lies one base away.

CDR1 and CDR2 were assigned from the germline V gene (reference sequence) as MNHEY and SMNVEV. Ends trimmed: V by 6 bases, J by 3 bases; bases unmatched to a gene: 6. The CDR3 starts with the cysteine, ends with the phenylalanine, and has 15 residues. CDR3 DNA only is kept here, 45 bases in frame from base 1. The immunoSEQ Assay, a bias-controlled multiplex PCR, was used to amplify TCRbeta CDR3 regions from genomic DNA. The authors' pipeline ran thus. The number of nucleated cells in each sample was estimated by amplification of reference gene primers within the assay. To quantify the absolute abundance of each unique TCRbeta CDR3 rearrangement, sequence reads were collapsed and filtered. Productive Simpson clonality was computed per sample as the square root of Simpson's diversity index over productive rearrangements. TCRdb's version of the immuneACCESS table is confined to in-frame rearrangements and falls short of the full clone set. An unresolved V gene accounts for under half of the shortfall where checked; the remainder is of unknown origin. V and J calls and clone size come straight from that table; D and trimming were deduced from the DNA. In all, the sample holds a few hundred thousand clones, and around 89% of those were seen once. Of the sample, 1.5% to 2% is held by the ten largest clones.

Input material: PBMCs or T cells enriched from blood (not recorded which). The sequence was collected from a woman in her forties who had recovered from COVID-19. The V and J genes are TRBV27 and TRBJ1-4; 8 bases in the junction line up with TRBD1. The CDR3 region has the sequence CASSPWTGSNEKLFF. Here is the DNA: TGTGCCAGCAGCCCGTGGACAGGGTCTAATGAAAAACTGTTTTTT.